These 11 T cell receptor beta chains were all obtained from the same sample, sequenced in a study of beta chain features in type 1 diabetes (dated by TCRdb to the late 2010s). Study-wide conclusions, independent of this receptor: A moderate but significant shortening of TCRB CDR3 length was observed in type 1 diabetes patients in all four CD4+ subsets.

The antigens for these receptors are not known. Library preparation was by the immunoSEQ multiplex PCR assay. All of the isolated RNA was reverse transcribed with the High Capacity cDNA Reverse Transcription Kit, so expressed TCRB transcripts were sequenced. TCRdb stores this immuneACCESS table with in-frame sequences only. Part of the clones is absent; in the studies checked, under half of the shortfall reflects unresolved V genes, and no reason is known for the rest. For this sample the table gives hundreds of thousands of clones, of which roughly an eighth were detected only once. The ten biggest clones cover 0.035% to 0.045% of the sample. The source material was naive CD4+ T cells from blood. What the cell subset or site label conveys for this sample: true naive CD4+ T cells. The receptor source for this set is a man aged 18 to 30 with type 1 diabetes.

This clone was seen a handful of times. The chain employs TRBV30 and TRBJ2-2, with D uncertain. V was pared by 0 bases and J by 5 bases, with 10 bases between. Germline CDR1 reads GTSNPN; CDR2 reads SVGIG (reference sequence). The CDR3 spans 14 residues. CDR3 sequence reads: CAWSVYIKTGELFF. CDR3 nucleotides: TGTGCCTGGAGTGTATATATTAAAACCGGGGAGCTGTTTTTT.

This CDR3 is CSASGVQETQYF. The CDR3 nucleotides read TGCAGCGCCAGCGGGGTGCAAGAGACCCAGTACTTC. The chain uses TRBV29-1 and TRBJ2-5; 7 bases match TRBD2. CDR1 SQVTM and CDR2 ANQGSEA come from the germline V gene. This CDR3 spans 12 amino acids. The V and J ends lost 7 bases and 2 bases, in that order; junction bases with no gene match: 4. Drawing the rest from reference TRBV29-1 and TRBJ2-5, the complete variable domain is SAVISQKPSRDICQRGTSLTIQCQVDSQVTMMFWYRQQPGQSLTLIATANQGSEATYESGFVIDKFPISRPNLTFSTLTVSNMSPEDSSIYLCSASGVQETQYFGPGTRLLVL.

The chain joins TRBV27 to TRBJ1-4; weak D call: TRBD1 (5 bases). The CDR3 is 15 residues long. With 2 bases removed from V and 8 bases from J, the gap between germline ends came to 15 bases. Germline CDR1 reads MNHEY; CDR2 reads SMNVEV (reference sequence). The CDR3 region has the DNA TGTGCCAGCAGTTTACGGGGACGCGTATTAGAAAAACTGTTTTTT. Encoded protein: CASSLRGRVLEKLFF.

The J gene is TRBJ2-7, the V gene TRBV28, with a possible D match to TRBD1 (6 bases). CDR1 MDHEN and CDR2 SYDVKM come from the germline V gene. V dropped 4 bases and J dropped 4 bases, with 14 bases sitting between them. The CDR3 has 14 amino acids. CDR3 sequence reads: CASSSQTGIYEQYF. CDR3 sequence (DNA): TGTGCCAGCAGTTCTCAAACAGGGATTTACGAGCAGTACTTC. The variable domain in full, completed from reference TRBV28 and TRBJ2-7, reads DVKVTQSSRYLVKRTGEKVFLECVQDMDHENMFWYRQDPGLGLRLIYFSYDVKMKEKGDIPEGYSVSREKKERFSLILESASTNQTSMYLCASSSQTGIYEQYFGPGTRLTVT.

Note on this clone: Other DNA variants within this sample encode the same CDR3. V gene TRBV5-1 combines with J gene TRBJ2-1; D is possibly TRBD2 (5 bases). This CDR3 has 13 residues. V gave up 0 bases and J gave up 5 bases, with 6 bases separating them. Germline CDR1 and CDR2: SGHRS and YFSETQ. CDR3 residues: CASSLAGNNEQFF. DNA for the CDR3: TGCGCCAGCAGCTTGGCGGGAAACAATGAGCAGTTCTTC.

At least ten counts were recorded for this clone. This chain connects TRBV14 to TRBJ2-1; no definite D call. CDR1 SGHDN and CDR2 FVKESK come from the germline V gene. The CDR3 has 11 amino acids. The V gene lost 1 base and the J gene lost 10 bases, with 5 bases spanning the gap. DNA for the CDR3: TGTGCCAGCAGCCAAGCAATGGAGCAGTTCTTC. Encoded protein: CASSQAMEQFF. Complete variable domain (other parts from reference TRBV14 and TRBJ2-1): EAGVTQFPSHSVIEKGQTVTLRCDPISGHDNLYWYRRVMGKEIKFLLHFVKESKQDESGMPNNRFLAERTGGTYSTLKVQPAELEDSGVYFCASSQAMEQFFGPGTRLTVL.

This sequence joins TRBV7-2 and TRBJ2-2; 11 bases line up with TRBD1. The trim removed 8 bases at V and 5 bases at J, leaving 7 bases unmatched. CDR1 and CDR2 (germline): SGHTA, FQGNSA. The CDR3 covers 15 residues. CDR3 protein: CASLRDRGGTGELFF. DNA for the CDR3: TGTGCCAGCTTACGGGACAGGGGGGGGACCGGGGAGCTGTTTTTT.

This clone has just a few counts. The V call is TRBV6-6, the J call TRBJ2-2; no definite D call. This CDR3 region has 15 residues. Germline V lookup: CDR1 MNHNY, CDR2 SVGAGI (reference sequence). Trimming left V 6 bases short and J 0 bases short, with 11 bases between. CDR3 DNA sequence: TGTGCCAGCAGCCTCGACAAAGCGAACACCGGGGAGCTGTTTTTT. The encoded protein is CASSLDKANTGELFF.

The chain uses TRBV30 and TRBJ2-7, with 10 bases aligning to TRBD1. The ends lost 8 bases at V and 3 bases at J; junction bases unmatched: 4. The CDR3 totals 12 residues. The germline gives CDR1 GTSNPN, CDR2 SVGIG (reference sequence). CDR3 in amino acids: CARTGGNYEQYF. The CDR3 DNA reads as TGTGCCCGGACAGGGGGTAACTACGAGCAGTACTTC.

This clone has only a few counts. For the CDR3, the DNA is TGTGCCAGCAGTTTAACTGTGAACACTGAAGCTTTCTTT. Protein sequence: CASSLTVNTEAFF. The V call is TRBV27, the J call TRBJ1-1, with D unclear. This CDR3 has 13 residues. CDR1 is MNHEY and CDR2 is SMNVEV in the germline V gene (reference sequence). Trimming pared 2 bases from V and 0 bases from J, leaving 4 bases between.

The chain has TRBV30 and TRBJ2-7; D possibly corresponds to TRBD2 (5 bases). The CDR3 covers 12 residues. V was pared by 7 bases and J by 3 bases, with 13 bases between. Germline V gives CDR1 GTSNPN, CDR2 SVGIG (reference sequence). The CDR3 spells CASALGGYEQYF. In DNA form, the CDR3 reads TGTGCCTCGGCCCTAGGAGGCTACGAGCAGTACTTC.